These T cell receptor beta chains were read from a single sample in a study of T cell responses to AZD1222 COVID-19 vaccine. Clones were read by immunoSEQ multiplex PCR, and TCRdb kept only the in-frame ones, dropping some. The sample comprises 65,000 to 100,000 clones, almost 90% of which are singletons, and less than 8.5% rests with the top ten. The sequenced sample was peripheral blood, obtained 28 days after the second AZD1222 dose. These receptors came from an adult who received the AZD1222 COVID-19 vaccine. CDR3s include the opening cysteine and the closing phenylalanine or tryptophan. D genes are given only for firm matches. Not all rows give a size; the values are once, few, many and, for expanded clones, a class.

v_gene,j_gene,d_gene,abundance,CDR3aa,CDR3nt
TRBV21-1,TRBJ1-3,NA,NA,CAIDGRPLVNTIYF,TGTGCCATTGATGGGCGGCCTTTGGTAAACACCATATATTTT
TRBV6-5,TRBJ2-5,NA,NA,CASKTGLAKGETQYF,TGTGCCAGCAAAACAGGCCTAGCGAAGGGAGAGACCCAGTACTTC
TRBV9,TRBJ1-4,NA,NA,CASSVTGNNEKLFF,TGTGCCAGCAGCGTGACAGGAAATAATGAAAAACTGTTTTTT
TRBV7-9,TRBJ2-2,NA,NA,CASSEQGFNTGELFF,TGTGCCAGCAGTGAGCAGGGGTTTAACACCGGGGAGCTGTTTTTT
TRBV19,TRBJ2-7,NA,once,CASSIGAYEQYF,TGTGCCAGTAGTATCGGGGCCTACGAGCAGTACTTC
TRBV29-1,TRBJ1-2,NA,few,CSVVEQDNYGYTF,TGCAGCGTTGTGGAACAGGATAACTATGGCTACACCTTC
TRBV28,TRBJ2-7,NA,NA,CASSPIQSYEQYF,TGTGCCAGCAGTCCCATCCAATCCTACGAGCAGTACTTC
TRBV6-5,TRBJ1-1,TRBD1,NA,CASSYAPTGVNTEAFF,TGTGCCAGCAGTTACGCGCCCACAGGGGTGAACACTGAAGCTTTCTTT
TRBV11-2,TRBJ1-1,NA,NA,CASNHNRVMNTEAFF,TGTGCCAGCAACCACAACAGGGTCATGAACACTGAAGCTTTCTTT
TRBV18,TRBJ1-3,NA,NA,CASSPVGQEISGNTIYF,TGTGCCAGCTCACCAGTTGGGCAGGAGATCTCTGGAAACACCATATATTTT
TRBV28,TRBJ1-3,NA,NA,CASSFVGQGIPSGNTIYF,TGTGCCAGCAGTTTCGTTGGGCAGGGGATTCCCTCTGGAAACACCATATATTTT
TRBV4-3,TRBJ1-2,NA,NA,CASSQDRSTGYTF,TGCGCCAGCAGCCAAGATCGGTCGACTGGCTACACCTTC
TRBV5-1,TRBJ1-2,NA,NA,CASSTQGGGYTF,TGCGCCAGCAGCACTCAGGGAGGGGGCTACACCTTC
TRBV5-1,TRBJ2-2,NA,NA,CASSLWRENTGELFF,TGCGCCAGCAGCTTGTGGCGGGAGAACACCGGGGAGCTGTTTTTT
TRBV2,TRBJ2-2,TRBD2,once,CASKRYGGRASGGELFF,TGTGCCAGCAAGCGATATGGCGGGAGGGCCTCGGGCGGGGAGCTGTTTTTT
TRBV10-3,TRBJ1-1,NA,few,CAITKDPASSTEAFF,TGTGCCATCACCAAAGACCCCGCCTCGAGCACTGAAGCTTTCTTT
TRBV19,TRBJ1-5,NA,NA,CASSPTTGQPQHF,TGTGCCAGTAGTCCCACGACAGGTCAGCCCCAGCATTTT
TRBV27,TRBJ2-2,NA,NA,CASSLGGIGGELFF,TGTGCCAGCAGTTTGGGTGGGATAGGTGGGGAGCTGTTTTTT
TRBV6-4,TRBJ2-1,NA,NA,CASSDPPGDEQFF,TGTGCCAGCAGTGACCCCCCGGGGGATGAGCAGTTCTTC
TRBV7-6,TRBJ1-6,NA,NA,CASSLGVTIQALSSYNSPLHF,TGTGCCAGCAGCTTAGGAGTTACCATACAGGCCCTTAGCTCCTATAATTCACCCCTCCACTTT
TRBV7-9,TRBJ1-1,NA,medium-sized,CANTSGVNTEAFF,TGTGCCAATACATCGGGGGTGAACACTGAAGCTTTCTTT
TRBV19,TRBJ2-3,TRBD1,NA,CASSMFRDRVTDTQYF,TGTGCCAGTAGTATGTTCCGGGACAGGGTTACAGATACGCAGTATTTT
TRBV9,TRBJ2-1,NA,NA,CASSQGARGRNEQFF,TGTGCCAGCTCCCAAGGGGCCCGGGGGAGAAATGAGCAGTTCTTC
TRBV4-1,TRBJ2-5,NA,NA,CASSQDGTLQETQYF,TGCGCCAGCAGCCAAGACGGGACTCTCCAAGAGACCCAGTACTTC
TRBV6-6,TRBJ2-1,TRBD2,NA,CASIPGTRNYNEQFF,TGTGCCAGCATCCCCGGGACTAGGAATTACAATGAGCAGTTCTTC
TRBV11-2,TRBJ1-2,TRBD1,NA,CASSRTGEGYTF,TGTGCCAGCAGCCGGACAGGGGAAGGCTACACCTTC
TRBV11-2,TRBJ2-1,NA,NA,CASSPTGVDEQFF,TGTGCCAGCAGCCCCACTGGCGTTGATGAGCAGTTCTTC
TRBV30,TRBJ2-7,NA,NA,CAWSNGVIYEQYF,TGTGCCTGGAGTAATGGGGTAATCTACGAGCAGTACTTC
TRBV18,TRBJ2-5,NA,once,CASSPRETQYF,TGTGCCAGCTCACCTAGAGAGACCCAGTACTTC
TRBV3-1/TRBV3-2,TRBJ2-5,TRBD1,NA,CASSQGDRGRETQYF,TGTGCCAGCAGCCAAGGGGACAGGGGACGGGAGACCCAGTACTTC
TRBV5-1,TRBJ1-6,TRBD1,NA,CASSLEGRHRGGVINHSPLHF,TGCGCCAGCAGCTTGGAAGGGAGGCACAGGGGAGGCGTAATCAATCATTCACCCCTCCACTTT
TRBV6-6,TRBJ2-1,TRBD2,NA,CASSYPSGRGYNEQFF,TGTGCCAGCAGTTACCCGAGCGGGAGAGGGTACAATGAGCAGTTCTTC
TRBV19,TRBJ2-2,NA,NA,CASGAGLAGELFF,TGTGCCAGTGGTGCAGGGCTCGCCGGGGAGCTGTTTTTT
TRBV5-1,TRBJ1-2,NA,NA,CASSLAGDYGYTF,TGCGCCAGCAGCTTGGCAGGGGACTATGGCTACACCTTC
TRBV10-1,TRBJ2-1,NA,NA,CASTPGGAGDNEQFF,TGCGCCAGCACCCCAGGGGGAGCGGGAGACAATGAGCAGTTCTTC
TRBV18,TRBJ2-5,NA,NA,CASSSSLGETQYF,TGTGCCAGCTCATCCTCACTGGGGGAGACCCAGTACTTC
TRBV19,TRBJ1-5,TRBD1,NA,CASSPRGTGRPFSNQPQHF,TGTGCCAGTAGTCCCCGAGGGACAGGGAGGCCCTTTAGCAATCAGCCCCAGCATTTT
TRBV6-5,TRBJ2-7,NA,NA,CASNRGIVNEQYF,TGTGCCAGCAACCGAGGGATCGTTAACGAGCAGTACTTC
TRBV10-1,TRBJ1-1,NA,NA,CASSERRSMNTEAFF,TGCGCCAGCAGTGAACGACGGTCCATGAACACTGAAGCTTTCTTT
TRBV12-3/TRBV12-4,TRBJ2-1,NA,NA,CASRLAVNNEQFF,TGTGCCAGCAGGTTAGCGGTAAACAATGAGCAGTTCTTC
TRBV5-1,TRBJ2-2,NA,NA,CASSSKGPDTGELFF,TGCGCCAGCAGCTCGAAGGGGCCCGACACCGGGGAGCTGTTTTTT
TRBV7-3,TRBJ2-5,NA,NA,CASSLDRAQGGETQYF,TGTGCCAGCAGCTTAGATAGGGCGCAGGGCGGCGAGACCCAGTACTTC
TRBV28,TRBJ1-6,TRBD1,NA,CASGQGYSPLHF,TGTGCCAGCGGACAGGGGTATTCACCCCTCCACTTT
TRBV9,TRBJ1-1,TRBD1,once,CASTPQSGQGLLNTEAFF,TGTGCCAGTACACCCCAATCGGGACAGGGGCTGTTAAACACTGAAGCTTTCTTT
TRBV12-3/TRBV12-4,TRBJ2-1,TRBD2,NA,CASSGLAGAEQFF,TGTGCCAGCAGTGGACTAGCGGGAGCGGAGCAGTTCTTC
TRBV28,TRBJ2-5,NA,NA,CASSPGLYPLYQETQYF,TGTGCCAGCAGTCCCGGACTCTACCCTCTGTACCAAGAGACCCAGTACTTC
TRBV6-7,TRBJ2-4,NA,NA,CASFLRGIKNIQYF,TGTGCCAGCTTTCTTCGGGGGATCAAAAACATTCAGTACTTC
TRBV7-2,TRBJ2-1,NA,NA,CASSSRLHNEQFF,TGTGCCAGCAGCTCCAGACTCCACAATGAGCAGTTCTTC
TRBV4-2,TRBJ2-7,TRBD1,NA,CASSQEEGDRGYEQYF,TGTGCCAGCAGCCAAGAGGAGGGGGACAGGGGTTACGAGCAGTACTTC